This T cell receptor (beta chain) was identified in a study of shared clonotypes between healthy human individuals. Germline CDR1 LNHDA, CDR2 SQIVND (reference sequence). This CDR3 has 13 residues. V lost 5 bases to trimming and J lost 6 bases, with 11 bases between them. Replicate PCRs for sorted subsets used 200 ng DNA; this equaled about 30,000 T cell genomes. The assay was immunoSEQ multiplex PCR, and TCRdb's table has in-frame clones only and misses some. In the table there are 2 million to 3 million clones, 93% of which are singletons. What was sequenced was naive CD4+ T cells from PBMCs. Subset of the sample: CD45RA+ positively selected. The chain employs TRBV19 and TRBJ1-5, with D tentatively TRBD1 (5 bases). This clonotype was obtained from a man between 18 and 29 years old in good health. Some clones in this sample may be carry-over from other donors' samples. The CDR3 nucleotides are TGTGCCAGTAGTCGCACCGGGGGTCAGCCCCAGCATTTT. Protein: CASSRTGGQPQHF.